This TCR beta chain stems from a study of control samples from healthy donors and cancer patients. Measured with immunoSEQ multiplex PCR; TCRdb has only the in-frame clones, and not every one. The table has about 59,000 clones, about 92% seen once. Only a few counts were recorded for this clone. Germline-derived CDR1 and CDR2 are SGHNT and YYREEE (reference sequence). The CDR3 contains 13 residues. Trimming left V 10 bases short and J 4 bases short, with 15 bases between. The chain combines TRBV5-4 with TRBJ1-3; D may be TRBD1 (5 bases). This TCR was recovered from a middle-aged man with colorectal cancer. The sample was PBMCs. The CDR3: CAGGDGIGNTIYF. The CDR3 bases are TGTGCCGGAGGGGATGGGATCGGAAACACCATATATTTT.